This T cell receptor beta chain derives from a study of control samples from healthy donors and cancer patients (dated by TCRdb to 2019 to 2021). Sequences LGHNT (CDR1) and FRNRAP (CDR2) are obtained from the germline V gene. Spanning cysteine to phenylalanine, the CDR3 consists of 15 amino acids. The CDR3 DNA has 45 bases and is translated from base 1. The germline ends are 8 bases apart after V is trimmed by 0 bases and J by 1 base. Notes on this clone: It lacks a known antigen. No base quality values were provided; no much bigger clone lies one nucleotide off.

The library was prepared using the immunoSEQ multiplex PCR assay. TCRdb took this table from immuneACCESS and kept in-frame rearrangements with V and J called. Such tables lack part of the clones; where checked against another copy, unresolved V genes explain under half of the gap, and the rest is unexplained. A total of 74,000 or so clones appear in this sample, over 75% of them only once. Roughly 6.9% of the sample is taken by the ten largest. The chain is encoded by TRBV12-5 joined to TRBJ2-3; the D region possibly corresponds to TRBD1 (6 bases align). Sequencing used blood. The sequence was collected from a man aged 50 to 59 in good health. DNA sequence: TGTGCTAGTGGTTTGGTACAGGGTCGCACAGATACGCAGTATTTT. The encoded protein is CASGLVQGRTDTQYF. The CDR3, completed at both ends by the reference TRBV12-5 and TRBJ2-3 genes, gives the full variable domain DARVTQTPRHKVTEMGQEVTMRCQPILGHNTVFWYRQTMMQGLELLAYFRNRAPLDDSGMPKDRFSAEMPDATLATLKIQPSEPRDSAVYFCASGLVQGRTDTQYFGPGTRLTVL.